Included here is one TCR beta chain sequence, with context. It lacks a known antigen. One end of the junction does not line up with germline, which may come from a read error. Using a constant-region primer and ProtoScript II reverse transcriptase, TCRbeta-specific cDNA was reverse-transcribed from approximately 500 ng total RNA. The TCRbeta libraries were prepared through three rounds of nested multiplex PCR following a slightly modified ARM-PCR procedure. Multiplex TRBV1-TRBV30 forward primers and a Cbeta reverse primer were used in the first two PCR rounds, each of which was run for about 10 cycles. Sample barcodes and Illumina adapters were attached in a final 25-cycle PCR using Deep VentR polymerase. Before sequencing, amplicons between 200 and 500 bp were purified from gel using a QIAquick gel extraction kit. TCRbeta amplicons were sequenced on an Illumina HiSeq 2500 with 250-bp paired-end reads. As for the original processing: Quality trimming of reads was performed with Trimmomatic v0.33, and paired reads were merged with FLASH v1.2.11 so that full CDR3 sequences could be recovered. V, D and J germline segments were assigned to the rearranged TCRbeta sequences by MiGEC v1.2.1b. Clonotype statistics, along with Shannon-Wiener diversity indices, were calculated using VDJtools v1.0.0. To cut down on sampling bias, every analysis after diversity analysis relied on just the 250 most abundant clonotypes from each sample. The public reads were run again by TCRdb, first through fastp at Q25 and then through MiXCR, and only productive beta chains were kept. Under each unique CDR3 protein, matching rows form one entry showing the most common genes and DNA. TCRdb, rather than the study authors, made the V and J calls. This sample is represented by tens of thousands of distinct CDR3 sequences; 60% to 85% of them were singletons. Jointly, the top ten make up 45% to 50% of the sample.

These data come from a study of tumor-infiltrating lymphocytes in primary liver carcinoma (dated 2017 in TCRdb). The study in broad terms: Of the five patients (three men and two women, aged 30 to 69 years), four had hepatocellular carcinoma and one had combined HCC and intrahepatic cholangiocarcinoma. TCRbeta repertoire sequencing, expression microarrays and whole-exome sequencing were combined in the study across five regions of each liver tumor, with adjacent normal tissue and blood also included. Tumors of the five patients were stage T1-T3 N0M0 with maximum diameters of roughly 4.2 to 11 cm. Agilent mRNA microarray profiling was performed on the approximately 25 tumor region samples to relate TCRbeta repertoire diversity to the local molecular phenotype. A total of about 35 specimens from 5 patients underwent TCRbeta repertoire sequencing, comprising roughly 25 tumor regions, 5 adjacent noncancerous liver tissues and 5 peripheral blood samples. Repertoires from technical replicates were highly reproducible, with mean shared-clone rates approximately 0.88 and correlation coefficients above 0.95. Each sample produced roughly 3.65 to 8 million productive TCRbeta reads, and read depth showed no significant difference between tissue types. Study-wide conclusions, independent of this receptor: A significantly larger repertoire fraction was made up by the top 250 clones in tumors than in blood (p = 0.039). With just a few patients in the study, the authors point out that the findings should be validated in a larger study. Bulk unsorted samples precluded comparing CD4+ and CD8+ T cell repertoires. Only about 8-24% of top clones were present in all five regions of a tumor, suggesting spatial heterogeneity of tumor-infiltrating T cells. Repertoire overlap was found to be higher between tumor regions (mean approximately 36%) than between tumor-adjacent (around 17%) or tumor-blood (around 15%) pairs, consistent with antigen-driven expansion. Because only the TCR beta chain was sequenced and unpaired alpha chains were not captured, true repertoire diversity is likely underestimated.

As encoded in the germline V gene, CDR1 is SGHAT while CDR2 is FQNNGV. Inclusive of the bounding cysteine and phenylalanine, the CDR3 is 16 residues long. Kept here is only the CDR3 DNA, which spans 48 bases and is read in frame from base 1. Without any cell sorting, total RNA and DNA were extracted together from approximately 22-30 mg of bulk tissue using the AllPrep DNA/RNA mini kit. Between late 2015 and March 2016, about five patients in China with histopathologically diagnosed primary liver carcinoma had their tumors surgically resected. At the time of sampling, the patients had chronic HBV infection and had not received any treatment. Each tumor was sampled at five spatially separated regions: the tumor centre plus the superior, inferior, left-lateral and right-lateral poles. According to histology, viable tumor cells made up more than 75% of every tumor sample. Each fresh piece of tumor and adjacent tissue was cut in two, with one half stored in RNAlater at -80 degrees C and the other half sent for histology.

This TCR came from a man aged 40-50 years with primary liver carcinoma and hepatitis B virus infection. The sequenced sample consisted of liver tumor tissue from sampling region 3. This sample's cell subset or site label indicates: tumor region T3, left-lateral pole. The chain links TRBV11-2 with TRBJ2-5, with the D call tentatively TRBD1 or TRBD2, each fitting 6 bases. The DNA is as follows: TGTGCCGGCAGCCAAACTCCTGGAGGGGGGAAAGAGACCCAATATTTC. Translation gives CAGSQTPGGGKETQYF. Here the CDR3 is joined to the reference TRBV11-2 and TRBJ2-5 genes, and the full variable domain is: EAGVAQSPRYKIIEKRQSVAFWCNPISGHATLYWYQQILGQGPKLLIQFQNNGVVDDSQLPKDRFSAERLKGVDSTLKIQPAKLEDSAVYLCAGSQTPGGGKETQYFGPGTRLLVL.